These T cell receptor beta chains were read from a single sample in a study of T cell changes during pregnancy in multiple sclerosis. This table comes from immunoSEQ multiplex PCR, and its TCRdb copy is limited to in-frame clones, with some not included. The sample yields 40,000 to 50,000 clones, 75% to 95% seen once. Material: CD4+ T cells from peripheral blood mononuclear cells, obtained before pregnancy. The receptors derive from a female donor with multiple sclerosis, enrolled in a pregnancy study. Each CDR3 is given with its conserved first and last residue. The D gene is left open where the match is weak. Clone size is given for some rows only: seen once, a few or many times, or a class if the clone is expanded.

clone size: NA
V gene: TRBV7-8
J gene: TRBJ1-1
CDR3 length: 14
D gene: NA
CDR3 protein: CASSLGSGQTEAFF
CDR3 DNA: TGTGCCAGCAGCTTAGGGAGCGGGCAGACTGAAGCTTTCTTT

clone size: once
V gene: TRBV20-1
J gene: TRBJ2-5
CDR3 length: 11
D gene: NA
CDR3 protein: CSASGQETQYF
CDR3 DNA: TGCAGTGCTAGCGGGCAAGAGACCCAGTACTTC

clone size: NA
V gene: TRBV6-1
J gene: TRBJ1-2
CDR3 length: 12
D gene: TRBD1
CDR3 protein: CASEQGIYGYTF
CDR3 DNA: TGTGCCAGTGAACAGGGGATCTATGGCTACACCTTC

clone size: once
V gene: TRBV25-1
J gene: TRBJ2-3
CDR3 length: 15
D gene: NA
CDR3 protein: CASTPSAPHTDTQYF
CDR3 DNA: TGTGCCAGCACTCCTAGCGCCCCACACACAGATACGCAGTATTTT

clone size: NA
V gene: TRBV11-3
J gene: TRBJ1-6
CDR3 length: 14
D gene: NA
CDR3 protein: CASSPIESNSPLHF
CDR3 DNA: TGTGCCAGCAGCCCTATTGAGTCTAATTCACCCCTCCACTTT

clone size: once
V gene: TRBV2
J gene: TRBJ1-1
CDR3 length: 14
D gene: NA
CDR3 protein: CASSDRYMNTEAFF
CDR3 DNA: TGTGCCAGCAGTGACAGGTACATGAACACTGAAGCTTTCTTT

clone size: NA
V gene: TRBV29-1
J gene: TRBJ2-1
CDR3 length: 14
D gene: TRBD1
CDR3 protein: CSGAEQGALNEQFF
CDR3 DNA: TGCAGCGGGGCGGAACAGGGGGCGTTGAATGAGCAGTTCTTC

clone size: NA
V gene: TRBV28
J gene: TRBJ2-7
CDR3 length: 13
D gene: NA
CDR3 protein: CASSLQGSYEQYF
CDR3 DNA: TGTGCCAGCAGTTTGCAGGGTTCCTACGAGCAGTACTTC

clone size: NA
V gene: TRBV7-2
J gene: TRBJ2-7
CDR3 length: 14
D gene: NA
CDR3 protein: CASSPEAGDYEQYF
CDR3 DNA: TGTGCCAGCAGCCCCGAAGCAGGGGACTACGAGCAGTACTTC

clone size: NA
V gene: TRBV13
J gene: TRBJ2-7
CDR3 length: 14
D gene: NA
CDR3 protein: CASSFDREVYEQYF
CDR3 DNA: TGTGCCAGCAGCTTTGACAGGGAGGTCTACGAGCAGTACTTC

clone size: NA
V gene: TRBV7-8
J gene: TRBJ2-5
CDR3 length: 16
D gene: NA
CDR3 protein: CASSPDQLGESETQYF
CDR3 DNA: TGTGCCAGCAGCCCAGACCAACTAGGAGAATCAGAGACCCAGTACTTC